This TCR beta chain was documented in a study of cytomegalovirus exposure and HLA in healthy donors. General study results and limits: In vitro work confirmed that three CMV-associated chains recognize CMV antigens. Despite most TCR sequences being rare, some public TCRs occurred in many donors. Altogether, 164 TCR beta chains were recorded as cytomegalovirus-associated.

A remark on this clone: Its antigen remains unknown.

This CDR3 is built from 16 residues. CDR1 is SGHTA, CDR2 FQGTGA, per germline. V was clipped by 2 bases and J by 3 bases, with 16 bases between them. Profiling relied on immunoSEQ multiplex PCR, and the TCRdb table lists in-frame clones only, not all of them. The table shows 110,000 to 150,000 clones, with roughly 88% occurring only once. This clonotype originated in a young woman in good health and CMV-seropositive. V usage is TRBV7-3 and J usage is TRBJ1-1; D is ambiguous. Sequencing was carried out using PBMCs. The CDR3 bases are TGTGCCAGCAGCTTACAGGTCAGGCCCCCCTACACTGAAGCTTTCTTT. It yields the protein CASSLQVRPPYTEAFF.